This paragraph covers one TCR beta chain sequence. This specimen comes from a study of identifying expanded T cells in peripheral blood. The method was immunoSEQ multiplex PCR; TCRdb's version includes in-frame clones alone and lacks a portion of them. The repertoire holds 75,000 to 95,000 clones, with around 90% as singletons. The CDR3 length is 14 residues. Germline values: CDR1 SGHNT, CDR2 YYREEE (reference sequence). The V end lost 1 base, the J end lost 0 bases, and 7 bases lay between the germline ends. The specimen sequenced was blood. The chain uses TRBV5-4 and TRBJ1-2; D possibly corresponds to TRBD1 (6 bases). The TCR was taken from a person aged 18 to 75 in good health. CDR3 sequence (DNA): TGTGCCAGCAGCTTGAGGACAGCTAACTATGGCTACACCTTC. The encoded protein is CASSLRTANYGYTF.